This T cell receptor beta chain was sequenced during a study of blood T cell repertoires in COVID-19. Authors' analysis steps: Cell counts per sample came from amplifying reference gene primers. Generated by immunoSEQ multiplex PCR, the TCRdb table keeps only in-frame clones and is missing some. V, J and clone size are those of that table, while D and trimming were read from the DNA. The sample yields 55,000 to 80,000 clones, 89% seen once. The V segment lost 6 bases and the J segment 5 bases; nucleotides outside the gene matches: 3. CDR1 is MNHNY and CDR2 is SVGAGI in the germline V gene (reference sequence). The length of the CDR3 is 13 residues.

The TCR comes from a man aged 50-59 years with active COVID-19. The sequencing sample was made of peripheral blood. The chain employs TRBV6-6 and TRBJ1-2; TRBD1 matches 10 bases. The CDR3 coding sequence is TGTGCCAGCAGCCGGACAGGGGGTTATGGCTACACCTTC. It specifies CASSRTGGYGYTF.